These 23 T cell receptor beta chains came from one sample sequenced in a study of cytomegalovirus exposure and HLA in healthy donors. PCR used 60 Vbeta primers and 13 Jbeta primers. TCRdb's table, derived via immunoSEQ multiplex PCR, lists solely in-frame clones and lacks some. The sample includes approximately 210,000 clones, roughly 82% of them seen just once. Specimen: PBMCs. The receptors originated from a man aged 40-49 years in good health and CMV-seropositive.

V usage is TRBV27 and J usage is TRBJ1-5; D gene ambiguous. V was trimmed by 6 bases and J by 0 bases, leaving 12 bases between them. The germline V gene has CDR1 MNHEY and CDR2 SMNVEV (reference sequence). The CDR3 spans 15 residues. CDR3 nucleotide sequence: TGTGCCAGCAGCGTGGGGAGGGCTAGCAATCAGCCCCAGCATTTT. It specifies CASSVGRASNQPQHF.

The chain is built from TRBV6-1 and TRBJ1-5; D not certain. Trimming left V 2 bases short and J 1 base short, with 9 bases between. Looked up from germline, CDR1 is MNHNS and CDR2 is SASEGT. This CDR3 contains 15 residues. The CDR3 is CASSEPRWSNQPQHF. In nucleotides, the CDR3 is TGTGCCAGCAGTGAACCCAGGTGGAGCAATCAGCCCCAGCATTTT.

This rearrangement joins TRBV15 to TRBJ2-1; 8 nucleotides align to TRBD2. J was trimmed by 6 bases and V by 6 bases; bases with no gene match: 10. The CDR3 runs 15 residues. CDR1 is LNHNV and CDR2 is YYDKDF in the germline V gene (reference sequence). This chain's CDR3 is CATRGSGRGPNEQFF. CDR3 sequence (DNA): TGTGCCACCAGAGGGAGCGGGAGAGGCCCCAATGAGCAGTTCTTC.

CDR3 nucleotides: TGTGCCAGCAGAAGGGGACAGGGGGAGGAAAAACTGTTTTTT. Its protein product is CASRRGQGEEKLFF. This chain joins TRBV2 and TRBJ1-4; 11 bases are a match to TRBD1. This CDR3 region has 14 residues. J was trimmed by 8 bases and V by 6 bases; bases with no gene match: 5. The germline V gene has CDR1 SNHLY and CDR2 FYNNEI.

The CDR3 spells CASSGQRAGGVNEQFF. DNA of the CDR3: TGTGCCAGCAGCGGGCAGAGAGCGGGGGGAGTCAATGAGCAGTTCTTC. The rearrangement uses TRBV7-8 and TRBJ2-1; 9 nucleotides agree with TRBD2. Unmatched junction bases numbered 11, after V lost 5 bases and J lost 6 bases. From germline, CDR1 is SGHVS and CDR2 FQNEAQ. The CDR3 has 16 residues.

The DNA of the CDR3 is TGTGCCTGGACCAGGGTGAACACTGAAGCTTTCTTT. Its translation: CAWTRVNTEAFF. The rearrangement links TRBV30 to TRBJ1-1, with D possibly TRBD1 on 5 matching bases. Trimming removed 4 bases at V and 0 bases at J, with 6 bases between. The CDR3 length is 12 residues. The germline V gene has CDR1 GTSNPN and CDR2 SVGIG (reference sequence).

The gene calls are TRBV30 and TRBJ2-6; tentatively, D is TRBD2 (5 bases). This CDR3 spans 12 amino acids. V lost 6 bases, J lost 7 bases, and 10 bases lay in between. In germline, CDR1 is GTSNPN, CDR2 SVGIG (reference sequence). The CDR3 DNA sequence: TGTGCCTGTCCGGGAAGAGCCAACGTCCTGACTTTC. Translated, it gives CACPGRANVLTF.

The gene calls are TRBV7-9 and TRBJ2-3, with 12 bases that match TRBD2. Germline V gives CDR1 SEHNR, CDR2 FQNEAQ (reference sequence). This CDR3 has 17 residues. V shed 1 base and J 5 bases; nucleotides not matched to a gene: 7. Here the CDR3 DNA reads TGTGCCAGCAGCTTAGGTGGACTAGCGGGAACGGGAGATACGCAGTATTTT. Its protein product is CASSLGGLAGTGDTQYF.

This chain links TRBV9 with TRBJ1-2; D is unresolved. This CDR3 comprises 14 residues. The germline CDR1 and CDR2 sequences are SGDLS and YYNGEE. Trimming removed 0 bases at V and 0 bases at J, with 6 bases between. The CDR3 DNA reads TGTGCCAGCAGCGTAGACAGATCTAACTATGGCTACACCTTC. Protein: CASSVDRSNYGYTF.

The CDR3 nucleotides are TGTGCCAGCAGCAACAGTGGGCGGAGGCTACCCTACGAGCAGTACGTC. It yields the protein CASSNSGRRLPYEQYV. The chain employs TRBV27 and TRBJ2-7; tentative D call: TRBD2 (5 bases). In germline, CDR1 is MNHEY, CDR2 SMNVEV (reference sequence). The V gene lost 6 bases and the J gene lost 2 bases, with 20 bases spanning the gap. The CDR3 length is 16 residues.

This clone was seen once. This chain joins TRBV6-1 and TRBJ2-7; TRBD2 agrees at 8 bases. The length of the CDR3 is 13 residues. After removal of 8 bases from V and 4 bases from J, the junction contained 7 bases not matched to a gene. Germline lookup yields CDR1 MNHNS and CDR2 SASEGT. CDR3 in amino acids: CASSTSGPYEQYF. DNA of the CDR3: TGTGCCAGCTCTACTAGCGGACCTTACGAGCAGTACTTC.

The rearrangement joins TRBV5-5 to TRBJ1-2, with 9 bases that match TRBD1. Germline CDR1 and CDR2: SGHKS and YYEKEE (reference sequence). This CDR3 is built from 14 residues. Germline trimming cut 6 bases from V and 4 bases from J; bases unmatched to any gene: 7. This CDR3 is CASNPGQGSYGYTF. The DNA of the CDR3 is TGTGCCAGCAATCCGGGACAGGGAAGCTATGGCTACACCTTC.

The chain recombines TRBV11-2 with TRBJ2-7, with TRBD1 matching 7 bases. This CDR3 has 14 residues. CDR1 is SGHAT and CDR2 is FQNNGV in the germline V gene. V trimming: 1 base; J trimming: 7 bases; junction bases outside the gene matches: 7. CDR3 amino acids: CASSLGTGLGEQYV. CDR3 DNA: TGTGCCAGCAGCTTAGGGACAGGACTTGGGGAGCAGTACGTC.

This clone was picked up a small number of times. J is TRBJ1-5 and V is TRBV30; 7 positions agree with TRBD1. V was clipped by 1 base and J by 6 bases; unmatched bases: 3. The CDR3 spans 13 residues. CDR1 and CDR2 (germline): GTSNPN, SVGIG (reference sequence). In DNA, the CDR3 is TGTGCCTGGAGTGGACAGGGAGGTCAGCCCCAGCATTTT. Translation: CAWSGQGGQPQHF.

The chain couples TRBV27 to TRBJ2-1; 10 bases are a match to TRBD1. Germline V gene data show CDR1 as MNHEY and CDR2 as SMNVEV (reference sequence). The CDR3 extends over 15 amino acids. J was trimmed by 4 bases and V by 3 bases; bases with no gene match: 3. The CDR3 reads CASSFPDRGYNEQFF. The CDR3 region has the DNA TGTGCCAGCAGTTTCCCGGACAGGGGGTACAATGAGCAGTTCTTC.

The chain is built from TRBV5-1 and TRBJ2-7; 8 nucleotides align to TRBD1. The CDR3 is made up of 17 amino acids. Germline V gene lookup returns CDR1 SGHRS and CDR2 YFSETQ. The ends lost 1 base at V and 1 base at J; junction bases unmatched: 10. The CDR3 region is CASSLTKSTGGSYEQYF. DNA of the CDR3: TGCGCCAGCAGCTTGACGAAATCCACAGGGGGGTCCTACGAGCAGTACTTC.

The chain is built from TRBV7-9 and TRBJ1-5, with no clear D. The length of the CDR3 is 13 residues. V gave up 5 bases and J gave up 10 bases, with 15 bases separating them. Germline V CDR1 and CDR2: SEHNR, FQNEAQ (reference sequence). The CDR3 region is CASSPEGLPPQHF. The CDR3 bases are TGTGCCAGCAGCCCAGAAGGACTTCCACCCCAGCATTTT.

A few counts support this clone. CDR3 sequence: CASSPRENTEAFF. The CDR3, as DNA: TGTGCCAGCAGTCCCAGGGAAAACACTGAAGCTTTCTTT. The chain has TRBV25-1 and TRBJ1-1; possibly TRBD1 for D (5 bases). In germline, CDR1 is MGHDK, CDR2 SYGVNS. V lost 5 bases to trimming and J lost 2 bases, with 9 bases between them. The CDR3 is 13 amino acids.

The chain is built from TRBV5-1 and TRBJ2-7, with TRBD1 matching 9 bases. V dropped 4 bases and J dropped 0; count of bases not matched to a gene: 2. There are 14 residues in the CDR3. From germline, CDR1 is SGHRS and CDR2 YFSETQ. For the CDR3, the DNA is TGCGCCAGCAGCCCGGGACAGGGCTCCTACGAGCAGTACTTC. Protein product: CASSPGQGSYEQYF.

The genes are TRBV7-9 and TRBJ1-1, with a tentative D call TRBD1 (6 bases). Germline V lookup: CDR1 SEHNR, CDR2 FQNEAQ (reference sequence). There are 15 residues in the CDR3. V was trimmed by 5 bases and J by 0 bases, leaving 13 bases between them. DNA for the CDR3: TGTGCCAGCAGCCGCTGGACAGTCATGAACACTGAAGCTTTCTTT. Encoded protein: CASSRWTVMNTEAFF.

This clone was seen repeatedly, ten times or more. The genes are TRBV6-1 and TRBJ2-5; D might be TRBD2 (6 bases). The CDR3 covers 13 residues. The germline V and J ends were trimmed by 6 bases and 2 bases, with 10 bases remaining between them. CDR1 is MNHNS and CDR2 is SASEGT in the germline V gene. For the CDR3, the DNA is TGTGCCAGCAGACGGGACTCTCAAGAGACCCAGTACTTC. Translation gives CASRRDSQETQYF.

This clone was recorded once. The V gene is TRBV6-4, the J gene TRBJ2-3; TRBD1 is a possible D gene (6 bases). The CDR3 length is 14 residues. V lost 0 bases and J 4 bases, leaving 8 bases between the germline ends. The germline CDR1 and CDR2 sequences are MRHNA and SNTAGT. The CDR3: CASSDSGHPDTQYF. The CDR3 nucleotides are TGTGCCAGCAGTGACTCGGGACACCCAGATACGCAGTATTTT.

This clone has only one observation. The genes are TRBV29-1 and TRBJ1-4; no reliable D call. From germline, CDR1 is SQVTM and CDR2 ANQGSEA. The V and J ends lost 4 bases and 12 bases respectively, with 12 bases between them. This CDR3 is built from 11 residues. The CDR3 DNA reads as TGCAGCGTTGGCGAGGGAAGGGAACTGTTTTTT. It codes for CSVGEGRELFF.